The rows below give T cell receptor beta chains drawn from one sample of a study of graft-versus-host responses after intestinal transplantation. Only in-frame clones appear in the TCRdb table, and some are missing; sequencing was by immunoSEQ multiplex PCR. The sample has around 35,000 clones, 75% to 90% seen once. The sample was ileum tissue, taken 200 to 210 days after intestinal transplant. The source of these receptors is a human patient who received an intestinal transplant, so some T cells may come from the graft donor. The CDR3 runs from the conserved cysteine through the conserved F or W. A D gene is named only where the DNA matches it firmly. Clone size is shown for a subset of rows, as once, few, many or a class of expanded clone.

clone_size	v_call	d_call	j_call	cdr3_nt	cdr3_aa
NA	TRBV2	NA	TRBJ1-2	TGTGCCAGCAGGGTCGACGGTAATGCTAACTATGGCTACACCTTC	CASRVDGNANYGYTF
once	TRBV11-2	NA	TRBJ2-1	TGTGCCAGCAGCTTAGTCGGCGACCTCGGCTCCTACAATGAGCAGTTCTTC	CASSLVGDLGSYNEQFF
NA	TRBV5-6	TRBD1	TRBJ1-5	TGTGCCAGCAGCATCGGACAGGGCACCAATCAGCCCCAGCATTTT	CASSIGQGTNQPQHF
NA	TRBV5-1	TRBD1	TRBJ2-7	TGCGCCAGCAGCTCCACAGGGGGCTGGGACTACGAGCAGTACTTC	CASSSTGGWDYEQYF
NA	TRBV28	NA	TRBJ1-2	TGTGCCAGCAGCCCAGGCGGGGGCAGGGCCGAATCCTTTAACTATGGCTACACCTTC	CASSPGGGRAESFNYGYTF
NA	TRBV10-3	TRBD1	TRBJ1-3	TGTGCCATCAGTGTTAAATCCGGGACAGGGAATTTGGTGACTGGAAACACCATATATTTT	CAISVKSGTGNLVTGNTIYF
few	TRBV15	NA	TRBJ1-4	TGTGCCACCAGCAGTGTGGGCCAGGGGCGGGAAAAACTGTTTTTT	CATSSVGQGREKLFF
NA	TRBV5-6	NA	TRBJ2-3	TGTGCCAGCAGCTTGTTTATGCTAGCCGGGAACACAGATACGCAGTATTTT	CASSLFMLAGNTDTQYF
NA	TRBV5-8	NA	TRBJ2-7	TGTGCCAGCAGCTTGCCGAGGGCCCGATTGAGCGAGCAGTACTTC	CASSLPRARLSEQYF
NA	TRBV7-9	TRBD1	TRBJ2-5	TGTGCCAGCAGCTTATCAGGACAGGGGCAGGTGACCCAGTACTTC	CASSLSGQGQVTQYF
NA	TRBV2	TRBD1	TRBJ2-7	TGTGCCAGCAGAAGGGACAGTTTCTACGAGCAGTACTTC	CASRRDSFYEQYF
NA	TRBV7-9	NA	TRBJ2-5	TGTGCCAGCAGCTTAGCCGGGACGGCCCAAGAGACCCAGTACTTC	CASSLAGTAQETQYF
NA	TRBV10-3	NA	TRBJ2-2	TGTGCCATCAGTGACAAGGGGGTCGACGGGGAGCTGTTTTTT	CAISDKGVDGELFF